These T cell receptor beta chains were read from a single sample in a study of control samples from healthy donors and cancer patients. Data came from immunoSEQ multiplex PCR; TCRdb stores just in-frame clones and leaves some out. The sample lists about 35,000 clones, about 94% seen once, with approximately 1.7% in the top ten. The sequenced sample was PBMCs. These receptors were obtained from a man aged 40-49 years with colorectal cancer. The CDR3 runs from the conserved cysteine through the conserved F or W. Each record gives: D gene, V gene, J gene, CDR3 protein. A D gene is named only where the DNA matches it firmly.

.	TRBV5-1	TRBJ2-2	CASSLDGGLVGELFF
.	TRBV4-1	TRBJ1-3	CASSVGSGSLSSGNTIYF
.	TRBV24-1	TRBJ1-5	CATSDSWGSGRDDQPQHF
.	TRBV9	TRBJ1-2	CASSVEGGINYGYTF
.	TRBV7-3	TRBJ2-3	CASSLANPDTQYF
.	TRBV6-6	TRBJ1-5	CASSYSGTSGQPQHF
.	TRBV11-3	TRBJ2-7	CASSLRAYEQYF
.	TRBV6-2/TRBV6-3	TRBJ2-2	CASSYTINTGELFF
.	TRBV10-1	TRBJ2-2	CASSERRSNTGELFF
.	TRBV7-9	TRBJ1-1	CASSLLGSANTEAFF
TRBD1	TRBV3-1/TRBV3-2	TRBJ2-5	CASSQDGGTGQGETQYF
.	TRBV29-1	TRBJ2-5	CSAGHQGGTQYF
.	TRBV6-5	TRBJ1-5	CASSPLGEGYQPQHF
TRBD1	TRBV27	TRBJ2-1	CASSGQARSYNEQFF
TRBD1	TRBV9	TRBJ2-7	CASSSRDRDSYEQYF
.	TRBV12-5	TRBJ1-6	CASGLDQAGYSPLHF
.	TRBV11-2	TRBJ1-2	CASSLGGGYGYTF
TRBD2	TRBV5-1	TRBJ2-1	CASSLEVAGGYNEQFF
TRBD2	TRBV27	TRBJ2-5	CASSFTSGGPSETQYF
.	TRBV6-1	TRBJ1-4	CASSGATGKDEKLFF
TRBD1	TRBV6-6	TRBJ1-2	CASSPLGTGGYGYTF
TRBD1	TRBV7-9	TRBJ2-2	CASSDGQGRGGELFF
.	TRBV5-1	TRBJ2-1	CASKADLTYNEQFF